The clone carrying this T cell receptor beta chain was detected only a few times. Its matching antigen is unknown. A much more abundant neighbour one base away suggests this may be a read error. The sample contains more than one DNA sequence encoding this CDR3. TCRdb's copy holds only in-frame clones and misses some; the assay was immunoSEQ multiplex PCR. The sample yields fewer than 75,000 clones, approximately 80% seen once. Subsequent to approximately 9 days of culture, CD4+ T cells were isolated. Every participant took two doses of the BNT162b2 or mRNA-1273 vaccine. Cultures had half their medium replaced with IL-2 medium on days 3 and 7. The CDR3 runs to 13 residues. Germline V gene data show CDR1 as SGHTA and CDR2 as FQGNSA. V dropped 1 base and J dropped 4 bases, with 4 bases sitting between them. This record belongs to a study of vaccination effects on CD4 cells after COVID-19. The wider study: PBMC were cultured at around 2 million per well with around 10 IU/ml IL-2 and approximately 10 ug/ml peptides. The study's findings and limits: Infection-derived and vaccine-derived clones contracted markedly late after vaccination.

J is TRBJ1-4 and V is TRBV7-2, with D hard to call. Sequencing was performed on CD4+ T cells from PBMCs cultured without peptide, taken after COVID-19 vaccination. This TCR was recovered from a human donor who received a COVID-19 vaccine. The DNA for the CDR3 is TGTGCCAGCAGCTTAGAACTTAATGAAAAACTGTTTTTT. This codes for CASSLELNEKLFF.